These 9 T cell receptor beta chains share one sample of origin, sequenced in a study of patients and donors after allogeneic stem cell transplantation. TCRdb itself ran the RT-PCR reads through MiXCR, one entry per CDR3 protein. The data hold 390,000 or so distinct CDR3 sequences, with around 16% observed a single time. Sequenced input: blood, either unsorted or a sorted T cell fraction (not recorded which). The receptors come from a human donor who was either an allogeneic HSCT recipient or a stem cell or donor lymphocyte infusion donor (not recorded which). It is not recorded whose cells these are; they may come from a transplant donor.

This clonotype was found many times. V and J are TRBV28 and TRBJ2-7; weak D call: TRBD2 (5 bases). Trimming removed 3 bases from V and 2 bases from J, with 11 bases in between. Germline V gene lookup returns CDR1 MDHEN and CDR2 SYDVKM. The length of the CDR3 is 14 residues. In DNA, the CDR3 is TGTGCCAGCAGTTTCTTGCCTAGCCCCTACGAGCAGTACTTC. Encoded protein: CASSFLPSPYEQYF.

This clonotype was seen a few times. The genes are TRBV5-4 and TRBJ2-4, with 9 nucleotides matching TRBD2. Germline values: CDR1 SGHNT, CDR2 YYREEE (reference sequence). V lost 3 bases, J lost 3 bases, and 19 bases stayed unmatched. The CDR3 loop spans 20 amino acids. The chain's CDR3 is CASSSPGAGGQSLVKNIQYF. CDR3 nucleotides: TGTGCCAGCAGCTCCCCCGGGGCGGGGGGGCAGTCGTTAGTCAAAAACATTCAGTACTTC.

This clonotype came up a few times. The V gene is TRBV4-3, the J gene TRBJ1-5; D not resolved. Trimming left V 2 bases short and J 3 bases short, with 5 bases between. The CDR3 covers 13 residues. Germline values: CDR1 LGHNA, CDR2 YSLEER. DNA for the CDR3: TGCGCCAGCAGCCAATTTCCCAATCAGCCCCAGCATTTT. It yields the protein CASSQFPNQPQHF.

This clonotype was observed a few times. The V gene is TRBV12-3 or TRBV12-4, the J gene TRBJ1-1; the D gene is possibly TRBD1 (6 bases). Trimming stripped 5 bases from V and 2 bases from J, with 18 bases between. CDR3 size: 16 residues. CDR3 residues: CASSPIPGQFNTEAFF. The CDR3 region has the DNA TGTGCCAGCAGTCCCATTCCGGGACAATTCAACACTGAAGCTTTCTTT.

This sequence joins TRBV20-1 and TRBJ1-6; maybe TRBD1 (6 bases). Per germline, CDR1 DFQATT and CDR2 SNEGSKA (reference sequence). This CDR3 contains 14 residues. Trimming cost V 6 bases and J 9 bases, with 18 bases left between them. The CDR3 is CSAGDTERASPLHF. CDR3 bases: TGCAGTGCAGGGGACACGGAAAGAGCTTCACCCCTCCACTTT.

This sequence joins TRBV6-1 and TRBJ1-2, with D maybe TRBD1 (6 bases). The germline V and J ends were trimmed by 4 bases and 1 base, with 10 bases remaining between them. Germline V lookup: CDR1 MNHNS, CDR2 SASEGT. The CDR3 spans 14 residues. For the CDR3, the DNA is TGTGCCAGCAGTGCCAGGACAGATAACTATGGCTACACCTTC. This translates into CASSARTDNYGYTF.

This clonotype was picked up a small number of times. The chain is built from TRBV15 and TRBJ1-2; unclear D gene. There are 14 residues in the CDR3. Germline V gene sequence: CDR1 LNHNV, CDR2 YYDKDF (reference sequence). V shed 0 bases and J shed 0 bases, with 5 bases lying between them. The CDR3: CATSREAANYGYTF. Written as DNA, the CDR3 is TGTGCCACCAGCAGAGAGGCAGCTAACTATGGCTACACCTTC.

The CDR3 sequence: CASSQDRLAGIPGELFF. Written as DNA, the CDR3 is TGCGCCAGCAGCCAAGATAGACTAGCGGGAATCCCCGGGGAGCTGTTTTTT. The genes are TRBV4-1 and TRBJ2-2; TRBD2 matches at 11 bases. Trimming at V came to 0 bases and at J to 6 bases, leaving 6 bases not matched to a gene. This CDR3 has 17 residues. CDR1 and CDR2 (germline): MGHRA, YSYEKL.

V usage is TRBV3-1 and J usage is TRBJ1-5; D not resolved. This CDR3 spans 15 amino acids. Germline CDR1 reads LGHDT; CDR2 reads YNNKEL (reference sequence). Trimming cost V 1 base and J 3 bases, with 10 bases left between them. CDR3 bases: TGTGCCAGCAGCCAAGGGGCCGGGAACAATCAGCCCCAGCATTTT. It codes for CASSQGAGNNQPQHF.